Below, 32 T cell receptor beta chains from the same sample are listed, as sequenced in a study of CD4 T cells in relation to SARS-CoV-2 and coronaviruses. These receptors are not linked to any known antigen. Profiling relied on immunoSEQ multiplex PCR, and the TCRdb table lists in-frame clones only, not all of them. This sample carries approximately 15,000 clones, 78% of them seen once, and the ten largest clones take less than 20%. CD4+ T cells from unexposed donors were obtained before the COVID-19 pandemic (2011-2018). CD4+ T cells were isolated from the cells after around 10 days of culture. Sequenced sample: CD4+ T cells from PBMCs, cultured in vitro. These receptors all stem from a human donor in good health.

This rearrangement joins TRBV20-1 to TRBJ2-5, with TRBD2 identical over 8 bases. The CDR3 contains 15 residues. The germline V gene encodes CDR1 DFQATT and CDR2 SNEGSKA (reference sequence). With 3 bases clipped from V and 3 bases from J, the junction kept 9 bases outside the gene matches. CDR3 sequence (DNA): TGCAGTGCTAGTCGAGGTACTAGCGGTGAAGAGACCCAGTACTTC. It yields the protein CSASRGTSGEETQYF.

The genes are TRBV29-1 and TRBJ2-5; a weak D match, TRBD1 (5 bases). Germline V gene sequence: CDR1 SQVTM, CDR2 ANQGSEA. CDR3 length equals 11 residues. Trimming shortened V by 0 bases and J by 7 bases, and 6 bases separated the two germline ends. CDR3 sequence reads: CSVEDQGTQYF. In DNA, the CDR3 is TGCAGCGTTGAAGATCAGGGGACCCAGTACTTC.

The DNA for the CDR3 is TGCGCCAGCAGCGCGGGACCGACTAATGAAAAACTGTTTTTT. This sequence encodes CASSAGPTNEKLFF. The genes are TRBV5-1 and TRBJ1-4, with D possibly matching TRBD1 (5 bases). The CDR3 spans 14 residues. The germline V gene encodes CDR1 SGHRS and CDR2 YFSETQ. V was trimmed by 4 bases and J by 2 bases, leaving 9 bases between them.

The chain uses TRBV19 and TRBJ1-2, with D unclear. V lost 3 bases to trimming and J lost 7 bases, with 15 bases between them. The germline V gene has CDR1 LNHDA and CDR2 SQIVND (reference sequence). CDR3 size: 14 residues. CDR3 bases: TGTGCCAGTAGTATCAGTAGCCGACGGGTTGGCTACACCTTC. It is translated as CASSISSRRVGYTF.

V and J are TRBV7-2 and TRBJ2-7; 7 bases line up with TRBD1. In germline, CDR1 is SGHTA, CDR2 FQGNSA. There are 15 residues in the CDR3. V gave up 5 bases and J gave up 2 bases; unmatched junction bases: 9. The CDR3 DNA follows: TGTGCCAGCAGCGTAGGGGACAGTTTCCCCTACGAGCAGTACTTC. Translating gives CASSVGDSFPYEQYF. The whole variable domain, filled in from reference TRBV7-2 and TRBJ2-7, reads GAGVSQSPSNKVTEKGKDVELRCDPISGHTALYWYRQSLGQGLEFLIYFQGNSAPDKSGLPSDRFSAERTGGSVSTLTIQRTQQEDSAVYLCASSVGDSFPYEQYFGPGTRLTVT.

The V call is TRBV20-1, the J call TRBJ2-7; 8 nucleotides align to TRBD2. With 3 bases clipped from V and 3 bases from J, the junction kept 10 bases outside the gene matches. The CDR3 extends over 15 amino acids. The germline V gene encodes CDR1 DFQATT and CDR2 SNEGSKA (reference sequence). This chain's CDR3 is CSASFVAGGVYEQYF. CDR3 coding DNA: TGCAGTGCTAGTTTTGTCGCGGGAGGCGTCTACGAGCAGTACTTC.

The V call is TRBV19, the J call TRBJ2-7; 10 positions agree with TRBD2. Germline V gene lookup returns CDR1 LNHDA and CDR2 SQIVND (reference sequence). The CDR3 extends over 15 amino acids. The trim removed 6 bases at V and 4 bases at J, leaving 9 bases unmatched. The CDR3 DNA sequence: TGTGCCAGTAGCTCACTAGCGGGACCGAGATACGAGCAGTACTTC. Residues: CASSSLAGPRYEQYF.

This chain joins TRBV11-3 and TRBJ2-3, with D perhaps matching TRBD2 (6 bases). The germline CDR1 and CDR2 sequences are SGHNT and YENEEA. V dropped 4 bases and J dropped 2 bases, with 16 bases sitting between them. There are 16 residues in the CDR3. This CDR3 reads CASSSGLHPPTDTQYF. DNA for the CDR3: TGTGCCAGCAGCTCGGGACTTCACCCACCCACAGATACGCAGTATTTT.

The chain carries TRBV27 and TRBJ1-5, with 8 bases fitting TRBD1. The ends lost 5 bases at V and 4 bases at J; junction bases unmatched: 7. Looked up from germline, CDR1 is MNHEY and CDR2 is SMNVEV (reference sequence). This CDR3 comprises 15 residues. The CDR3 bases are TGTGCCAGCAGTCGAACAGGGGGGGGGAATCAGCCCCAGCATTTT. Encoded protein: CASSRTGGGNQPQHF.

This rearrangement joins TRBV25-1 to TRBJ2-7; 15 nucleotides line up with TRBD2. Per germline, CDR1 MGHDK and CDR2 SYGVNS. After removal of 9 bases from V and 7 bases from J, the junction contained 4 bases not matched to a gene. CDR3 length: 13 amino acids. The CDR3 loop is CASGLAGGDEQYF. DNA of the CDR3: TGTGCCAGTGGACTAGCGGGAGGGGATGAGCAGTACTTC.

J is TRBJ1-5 and V is TRBV19; D ambiguous. With 3 bases removed from V and 5 bases from J, the gap between germline ends came to 8 bases. The CDR3 runs to 13 residues. Germline loops: CDR1 LNHDA, CDR2 SQIVND (reference sequence). CDR3 in DNA: TGTGCCAGTAGTATGTGGCGGGATCAGCCCCAGCATTTT. Residues: CASSMWRDQPQHF. Filled out from reference TRBV19 and TRBJ1-5, the complete variable domain reads DGGITQSPKYLFRKEGQNVTLSCEQNLNHDAMYWYRQDPGQGLRLIYYSQIVNDFQKGDIAEGYSVSREKKESFPLTVTSAQKNPTAFYLCASSMWRDQPQHFGDGTRLSIL.

This chain uses TRBV6-1 with TRBJ1-2; D is unresolved. CDR3 length: 13 amino acids. Trimming removed 0 bases from V and 2 bases from J, with 4 bases in between. Germline V gene data show CDR1 as MNHNS and CDR2 as SASEGT. The CDR3 DNA is TGTGCCAGCAGTGAAGCAGGGAACTATGGCTACACCTTC. It translates to CASSEAGNYGYTF.

This clone was detected a few times. The chain combines TRBV7-3 with TRBJ2-3; tentative D call: TRBD1 (6 bases). The CDR3 length is 15 residues. Trimming cost V 3 bases and J 6 bases, with 16 bases left between them. Germline V CDR1 and CDR2: SGHTA, FQGTGA. CDR3 region: CASSFSGTKGDTQYF. For the CDR3, the DNA is TGTGCCAGCAGCTTTTCCGGGACAAAAGGGGATACGCAGTATTTT.

This chain connects TRBV6-2 or TRBV6-3 to TRBJ1-2, with D maybe TRBD1 (6 bases). Trimming removed 1 base from V and 1 base from J, with 10 bases in between. The CDR3 is 15 residues long. Germline V gene sequence: CDR1 MNHEY, CDR2 SVGEGT. CDR3 region: CASSYFRGGNYGYTF. The CDR3 DNA is TGTGCCAGCAGTTACTTCAGGGGAGGTAACTATGGCTACACCTTC.

CDR3 DNA sequence: TGTGCCAGCAGTTTCGACATTCCCCTATTAAACGAGCAGTACTTC. Translating it yields CASSFDIPLLNEQYF. This chain uses TRBV6-1 with TRBJ2-7; no clear D gene. The germline V gene has CDR1 MNHNS and CDR2 SASEGT. The germline V and J ends were trimmed by 5 bases and 5 bases, with 19 bases remaining between them. The CDR3 spans 15 residues.

This chain links TRBV6-1 with TRBJ2-7; D not resolved. CDR3 length equals 13 residues. Germline V gives CDR1 MNHNS, CDR2 SASEGT. Trimming took 5 bases from V and 3 from J, leaving 11 bases between them. The CDR3 DNA reads as TGTGCCAGCAGTCCGGTTGGCAACTACGAGCAGTACTTC. Translated: CASSPVGNYEQYF.

The chain couples TRBV4-1 to TRBJ2-1, with D unclear. Germline V gene sequence: CDR1 MGHRA, CDR2 YSYEKL. The CDR3 has 12 residues. V shed 1 base and J shed 10 bases, with 8 bases lying between them. The CDR3 protein is CASSQAVGEQFF. In nucleotides, the CDR3 is TGCGCCAGCAGCCAAGCTGTCGGGGAGCAGTTCTTC.

A few counts support this clone. This chain links TRBV11-2 with TRBJ2-7; D gene uncertain. Germline lookup yields CDR1 SGHAT and CDR2 FQNNGV. The CDR3 is made up of 11 amino acids. Trimming left V 4 bases short and J 4 bases short, with 5 bases between. The CDR3 DNA reads as TGTGCCAGCAGCTCGAGTTACGAGCAGTACTTC. Amino acid sequence: CASSSSYEQYF.

The chain combines TRBV6-5 with TRBJ1-1; no definite D call. Per germline, CDR1 MNHEY and CDR2 SVGAGI. CDR3 length: 15 residues. Trimming stripped 0 bases from V and 2 bases from J, with 10 bases between. The CDR3 DNA follows: TGTGCCAGCAGTTACTCGTTTGGTAGAAACACTGAAGCTTTCTTT. Protein sequence: CASSYSFGRNTEAFF.

This chain links TRBV3-1 (or the pseudogene TRBV3-2) with TRBJ2-7, with a weak D call TRBD2 (8 bases). CDR1 LGHDT and CDR2 YNNKEL come from the germline V gene (reference sequence). V was shortened by 1 base and J by 6 bases, with 13 bases between the two germline ends. This CDR3 is 14 amino acids long. The CDR3: CASSQAGGGGEQYF. CDR3 bases: TGTGCCAGCAGCCAAGCGGGAGGGGGCGGCGAGCAGTACTTC.

The V call is TRBV4-1, the J call TRBJ2-1; the match to TRBD1 covers 12 bases. V shed 4 bases, J shed 1 base, and the junction held 11 bases outside the gene matches. CDR3 length: 19 residues. Germline CDR1 is MGHRA and CDR2 is YSYEKL. The CDR3 protein is CASSLLPGDRGLSYNEQFF. The CDR3 coding sequence is TGCGCCAGCAGCCTCCTCCCGGGGGACAGGGGGCTTTCCTACAATGAGCAGTTCTTC.

The rearrangement uses TRBV7-9 and TRBJ2-2; the D gene is possibly TRBD2 (5 bases). The length of the CDR3 is 13 residues. The V end lost 5 bases, the J end lost 9 bases, and 13 bases lay between the germline ends. Germline CDR1 and CDR2: SEHNR and FQNEAQ (reference sequence). The CDR3 DNA reads as TGTGCCAGCAGCCCTACGATGACTAGGGAGCTGTTTTTT. As protein: CASSPTMTRELFF.

This chain links TRBV18 with TRBJ2-7; possibly TRBD1 for D (5 bases). Germline V gene sequence: CDR1 KGHSH, CDR2 LQKENI. CDR3 size: 14 residues. Trimming stripped 3 bases from V and 1 base from J, with 10 bases between. Here the CDR3 DNA reads TGTGCCAGCTCACCCAGGCAGGGTTCCTACGAGCAGTACTTC. Translated, it gives CASSPRQGSYEQYF.

The chain links TRBV7-2 to TRBJ1-1; no clear D. In germline, CDR1 is SGHTA, CDR2 FQGNSA. CDR3 length: 13 amino acids. Between the trimmed V and J ends, which lost 2 bases and 0 bases, there was a span of 4 bases. CDR3 in amino acids: CASSLRMNTEAFF. For the CDR3, the DNA is TGTGCCAGCAGCTTACGAATGAACACTGAAGCTTTCTTT.

CDR3 amino acids: CASSSSTQGASAEDTQYF. The CDR3 region has the DNA TGTGCCAGCAGTTCCTCTACCCAGGGGGCGTCCGCCGAAGATACGCAGTATTTT. The chain links TRBV7-3 to TRBJ2-3; the match to TRBD1 covers 8 bases. This CDR3 region has 18 residues. Germline CDR1 reads SGHTA; CDR2 reads FQGTGA. V lost 6 bases and J lost 5; bases outside the gene matches: 19.

The chain joins TRBV30 to TRBJ1-4; D unclear. CDR3 length equals 11 residues. Germline V CDR1 and CDR2: GTSNPN, SVGIG (reference sequence). Trimming took 5 bases from V and 8 from J, leaving 9 bases between them. The CDR3 DNA follows: TGTGCCTGGGCGGCGCGGGAAAAACTGTTTTTT. It translates to CAWAAREKLFF.

In this sample, this clone turned up a few times. The chain uses TRBV19 and TRBJ1-2, with 8 bases that match TRBD1. Germline lookup yields CDR1 LNHDA and CDR2 SQIVND (reference sequence). The junction had 7 bases not matched to a gene; V was cut back by 0 bases and J by 7 bases. This CDR3 region has 15 residues. The CDR3 DNA reads TGTGCCAGTAGTATAGATGACAGGGGTCTCCGTGGCTACACCTTC. Its protein is CASSIDDRGLRGYTF. The entire variable domain, with the rest obtained from reference TRBV19 and TRBJ1-2, is as follows: DGGITQSPKYLFRKEGQNVTLSCEQNLNHDAMYWYRQDPGQGLRLIYYSQIVNDFQKGDIAEGYSVSREKKESFPLTVTSAQKNPTAFYLCASSIDDRGLRGYTFGSGTRLTVV.

The rearrangement uses TRBV2 and TRBJ2-1, with D perhaps matching TRBD2 (6 bases). Trimming shortened V by 4 bases and J by 2 bases, and 18 bases separated the two germline ends. Germline CDR1 and CDR2: SNHLY and FYNNEI. This CDR3 region has 17 residues. This CDR3 reads CASSGWATAGTYNEQFF. The CDR3 region has the DNA TGTGCCAGCAGTGGATGGGCAACGGCGGGAACCTACAATGAGCAGTTCTTC.

The chain recombines TRBV7-9 with TRBJ1-2; possibly TRBD1 for D (5 bases). CDR1 and CDR2 from the germline V gene are SEHNR and FQNEAQ (reference sequence). The CDR3 is 15 residues long. V lost 5 bases and J 4 bases, leaving 17 bases between the germline ends. CDR3 residues: CASSEHSGLPYGYTF. The CDR3 DNA reads as TGTGCCAGCAGCGAGCACTCGGGGCTACCCTATGGCTACACCTTC.

This sequence joins TRBV24-1 and TRBJ1-2, with D uncertain. Germline CDR1 is KGHDR and CDR2 is SFDVKD. Trimming shortened V by 4 bases and J by 2 bases, and 10 bases separated the two germline ends. The CDR3 runs to 14 residues. The CDR3 nucleotides read TGTGCCACCAGTGACCCAGGACTGAACTATGGCTACACCTTC. It specifies CATSDPGLNYGYTF.

This sequence joins TRBV5-1 and TRBJ2-1, with TRBD1 matching over 7 bases. This CDR3 has 15 residues. Germline loops: CDR1 SGHRS, CDR2 YFSETQ. With V trimmed by 0 bases and J by 4 bases, 4 bases remained unmatched. CDR3 coding DNA: TGCGCCAGCAGCTTGGGACAGGGCCTATACAATGAGCAGTTCTTC. The encoded protein is CASSLGQGLYNEQFF.

This chain connects TRBV2 to TRBJ1-2, with 7 bases lining up with TRBD1. Trimming at V came to 6 bases and at J to 5 bases, leaving 15 bases not matched to a gene. Germline V gives CDR1 SNHLY, CDR2 FYNNEI. This CDR3 is 16 amino acids long. The CDR3 bases are TGTGCCAGCAGGGGGTTTGGAGGGGGCGCGGGTTATGGCTACACCTTC. This translates into CASRGFGGGAGYGYTF. Variable domain in full (rest from reference TRBV2 and TRBJ1-2): EPEVTQTPSHQVTQMGQEVILRCVPISNHLYFYWYRQILGQKVEFLVSFYNNEISEKSEIFDDQFSVERPDGSNFTLKIRSTKLEDSAMYFCASRGFGGGAGYGYTFGSGTRLTVV.